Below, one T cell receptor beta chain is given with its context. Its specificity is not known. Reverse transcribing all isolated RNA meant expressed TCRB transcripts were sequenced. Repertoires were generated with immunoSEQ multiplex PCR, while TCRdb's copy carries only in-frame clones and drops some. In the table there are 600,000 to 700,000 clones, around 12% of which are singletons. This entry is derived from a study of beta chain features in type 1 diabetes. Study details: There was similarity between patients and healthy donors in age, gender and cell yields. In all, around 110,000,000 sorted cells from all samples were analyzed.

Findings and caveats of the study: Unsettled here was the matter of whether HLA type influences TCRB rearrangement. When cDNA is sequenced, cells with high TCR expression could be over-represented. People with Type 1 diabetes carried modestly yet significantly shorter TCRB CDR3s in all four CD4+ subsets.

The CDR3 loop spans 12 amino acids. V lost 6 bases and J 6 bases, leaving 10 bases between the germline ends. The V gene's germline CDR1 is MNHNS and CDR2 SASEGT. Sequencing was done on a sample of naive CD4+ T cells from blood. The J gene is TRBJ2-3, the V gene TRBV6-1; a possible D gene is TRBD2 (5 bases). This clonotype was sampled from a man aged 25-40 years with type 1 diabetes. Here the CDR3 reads CASRDFADTQYF. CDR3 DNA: TGTGCCAGCAGGGACTTCGCCGATACGCAGTATTTT.